Listed here are 15 T cell receptor beta chains from one sample, sequenced in a study of CD8 T cells in ankylosing spondylitis. These TCRs are of unknown antigen specificity. Study outcomes and limitations: Apparently characteristic of ankylosing spondylitis blood was a TCR beta motif (about eight highly homologous variants).

TCRdb reanalysed the 5' RACE reads using MiXCR and keeps one entry per CDR3 protein. The table records some 240,000 distinct CDR3 sequences, approximately 7.4% of them present only once. Sequenced: blood, either unsorted or a sorted T cell fraction (not recorded which). These receptors were collected from a male donor with ankylosing spondylitis.

This clonotype came up many times. This chain joins TRBV28 and TRBJ2-7; the D gene is possibly TRBD2 (5 bases). V lost 6 bases and J 1 base, leaving 22 bases between the germline ends. This CDR3 has 17 residues. Germline V lookup: CDR1 MDHEN, CDR2 SYDVKM. The CDR3 reads CASSNAGVAYISYEQYF. CDR3 in DNA: TGTGCCAGCAGCAATGCTGGTGTAGCGTATATTTCCTACGAGCAGTACTTC.

This clonotype was recorded at least ten times. V usage is TRBV7-6 and J usage is TRBJ2-7; 10 bases are shared with TRBD1. V shed 5 bases, J shed 2 bases, and the junction held 6 bases outside the gene matches. This CDR3 contains 15 residues. CDR1 and CDR2 from the germline V gene are SGHVS and FNYEAQ. The CDR3 region has the DNA TGTGCCAGCAGCCCAGACAGGGGGCAGACCTACGAGCAGTACTTC. Its translation is CASSPDRGQTYEQYF.

In this sample, this clonotype turned up many times. The gene calls are TRBV4-3 and TRBJ1-2; a possible D gene is TRBD1 (6 bases). The CDR3 totals 16 residues. With 0 bases removed from V and 5 bases from J, the gap between germline ends came to 16 bases. Germline V lookup: CDR1 LGHNA, CDR2 YSLEER. The CDR3 DNA reads as TGCGCCAGCAGCCAAGATCTGGGGGCAGGGGTGTATGGCTACACCTTC. It translates to CASSQDLGAGVYGYTF.

There are many counts of this clonotype. This chain joins TRBV7-2 and TRBJ2-3, with D hard to call. CDR3 length: 12 amino acids. V was cut by 4 bases and J by 1 base, with 3 bases left in between. The V gene's germline CDR1 is SGHTA and CDR2 FQGNSA. The CDR3 loop reads CASSWGTDTQYF. CDR3 nucleotides: TGTGCCAGCAGCTGGGGCACAGATACGCAGTATTTT.

This clonotype was seen a few times. The chain is built from TRBV7-6 and TRBJ1-2, with D tentatively TRBD1 (6 bases). Germline CDR1 SGHVS, CDR2 FNYEAQ. Trimming pared 5 bases from V and 6 bases from J, leaving 16 bases between. The CDR3 extends over 14 amino acids. CDR3 residues: CASSPGTPFNGYTF. CDR3 nucleotide sequence: TGTGCCAGCAGCCCAGGGACACCCTTTAATGGCTACACCTTC.

This clonotype appeared a few times. The rearrangement links TRBV7-2 to TRBJ1-1; no firm D call. Trimming left V 2 bases short and J 8 bases short, with 12 bases between. The CDR3 has 13 amino acids. Germline V lookup: CDR1 SGHTA, CDR2 FQGNSA. The CDR3 reads CASSLSGSVEAFF. The CDR3, as DNA: TGTGCCAGCAGCTTATCGGGGAGTGTCGAAGCTTTCTTT.

This clonotype was counted at least ten times. The rearrangement joins TRBV7-9 to TRBJ2-2; D ambiguous. This CDR3 is 15 amino acids long. The ends were cut back, 4 bases at V and 6 bases at J, with 15 bases in the middle. CDR1 SEHNR and CDR2 FQNEAQ come from the germline V gene (reference sequence). The CDR3 reads CASSSLVVAAGELFF. CDR3 bases: TGTGCCAGCAGCTCCCTAGTTGTGGCGGCCGGGGAGCTGTTTTTT.

In this sample, this clonotype turned up a few times. The chain has TRBV20-1 and TRBJ2-7, with D perhaps matching TRBD2 (5 bases). V lost 0 bases, J lost 4 bases, and 19 bases lay in between. This CDR3 comprises 16 residues. Per the germline V gene, CDR1 is DFQATT and CDR2 is SNEGSKA (reference sequence). As DNA, the CDR3 is TGCAGTGCTAGAGATGCCAGCGGTGGGAGCGGATACGAGCAGTACTTC. This gives the protein CSARDASGGSGYEQYF.

This clonotype turned up a few times. The V call is TRBV7-9, the J call TRBJ1-2; the match to TRBD1 covers 7 bases. After removal of 4 bases from V and 6 bases from J, the junction contained 14 bases not matched to a gene. Per the germline V gene, CDR1 is SEHNR and CDR2 is FQNEAQ (reference sequence). The CDR3 is 16 residues long. The CDR3 loop reads CASSSNEGGASDGYTF. The CDR3 nucleotides are TGTGCCAGCAGCTCCAATGAAGGGGGCGCGTCGGATGGCTACACCTTC.

The J gene is TRBJ1-2, the V gene TRBV5-6, with D unresolved. This CDR3 is 11 amino acids long. Between the trimmed V and J ends, which lost 0 bases and 6 bases, there was a span of 3 bases. Germline V gene sequence: CDR1 SGHDT, CDR2 YYEEEE. The CDR3 region has the DNA TGTGCCAGCAGCTTGGCCGATGGCTACACCTTC. Its protein is CASSLADGYTF.

There are many counts of this clonotype. The chain is built from TRBV9 and TRBJ2-3, with unresolved D. From germline, CDR1 is SGDLS and CDR2 YYNGEE. The CDR3 totals 12 residues. Trimming left V 0 bases short and J 2 bases short, with 1 base between. In DNA, the CDR3 is TGTGCCAGCAGCGTAGCCACAGATACGCAGTATTTT. The encoded protein is CASSVATDTQYF.

This clonotype was observed at least ten times. The rearrangement links TRBV4-3 to TRBJ2-1, with no clear D. V was cut by 3 bases and J by 5 bases, with 14 bases left in between. Germline assignment: CDR1 LGHNA and CDR2 YSLEER. The CDR3 loop spans 15 amino acids. CDR3 loop: CASSQIETLNNEQFF. CDR3 nucleotide sequence: TGCGCCAGCAGCCAGATAGAGACACTTAACAATGAGCAGTTCTTC.

This clonotype was detected many times. J is TRBJ2-3 and V is TRBV10-1; TRBD2 agrees at 10 bases. V shed 3 bases and J 1 base; nucleotides not matched to a gene: 1. Germline-derived CDR1 and CDR2 are WNHNN and SYGVQD (reference sequence). The CDR3 has 15 residues. The CDR3 region has the DNA TGCGCCAGCAGTGATGGGACTAGCGGCACAGATACGCAGTATTTT. Translation gives CASSDGTSGTDTQYF.

The CDR3 region has the DNA TGCAGCGTTGGGGTAAGGACCCCGAACACCGGGGAGCTGTTTTTT. This encodes CSVGVRTPNTGELFF. J is TRBJ2-2 and V is TRBV29-1, with unresolved D. Germline CDR1 and CDR2: SQVTM and ANQGSEA. The CDR3 runs to 15 residues. Trimming removed 4 bases from V and 0 bases from J, with 12 bases in between.

This clonotype was recorded many times. The chain joins TRBV6-2 or TRBV6-3 to TRBJ2-2, with 7 nucleotides matching TRBD1. The germline V gene encodes CDR1 MNHEY and CDR2 SVGEGT. Germline trimming cut 7 bases from V and 3 bases from J; bases unmatched to any gene: 11. This CDR3 comprises 16 residues. As DNA, the CDR3 is TGTGCCAGCACGAGTAGGACCGGGACAGACACCGGGGAGCTGTTTTTT. This translates into CASTSRTGTDTGELFF.